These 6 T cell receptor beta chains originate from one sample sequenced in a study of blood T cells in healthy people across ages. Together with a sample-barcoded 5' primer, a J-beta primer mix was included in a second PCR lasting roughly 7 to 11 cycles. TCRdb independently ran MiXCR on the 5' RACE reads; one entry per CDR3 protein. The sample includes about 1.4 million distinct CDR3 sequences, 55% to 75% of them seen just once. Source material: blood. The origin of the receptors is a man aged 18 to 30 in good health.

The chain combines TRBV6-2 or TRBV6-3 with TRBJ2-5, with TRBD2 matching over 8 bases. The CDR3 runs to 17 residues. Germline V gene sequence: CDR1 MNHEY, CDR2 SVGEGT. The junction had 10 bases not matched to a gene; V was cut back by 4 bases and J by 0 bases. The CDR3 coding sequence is TGTGCCAGCAGTTTCCCGGGACTAGGGACTTACCAAGAGACCCAGTACTTC. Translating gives CASSFPGLGTYQETQYF.

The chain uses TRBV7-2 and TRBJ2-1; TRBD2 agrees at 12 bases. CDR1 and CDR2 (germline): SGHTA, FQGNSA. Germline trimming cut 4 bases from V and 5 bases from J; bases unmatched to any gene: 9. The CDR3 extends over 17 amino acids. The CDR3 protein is CASSSGPSGRVHNEQFF. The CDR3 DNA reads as TGTGCCAGCAGCTCGGGTCCTAGCGGGAGGGTTCACAATGAGCAGTTCTTC.

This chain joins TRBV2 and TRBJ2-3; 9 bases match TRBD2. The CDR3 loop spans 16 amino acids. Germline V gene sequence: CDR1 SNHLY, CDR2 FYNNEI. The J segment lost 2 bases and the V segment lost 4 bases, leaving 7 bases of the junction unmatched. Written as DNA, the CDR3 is TGTGCCAGCAGTGCCCCAGCGGGAGGAGACACAGATACGCAGTATTTT. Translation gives CASSAPAGGDTDTQYF.

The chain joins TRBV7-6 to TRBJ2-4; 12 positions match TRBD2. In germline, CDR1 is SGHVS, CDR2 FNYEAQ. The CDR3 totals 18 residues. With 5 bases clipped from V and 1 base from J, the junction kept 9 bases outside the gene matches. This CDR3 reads CASSPGTSGLRAKNIQYF. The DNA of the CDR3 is TGTGCCAGCAGCCCAGGGACTAGCGGGTTGCGGGCCAAAAACATTCAGTACTTC.

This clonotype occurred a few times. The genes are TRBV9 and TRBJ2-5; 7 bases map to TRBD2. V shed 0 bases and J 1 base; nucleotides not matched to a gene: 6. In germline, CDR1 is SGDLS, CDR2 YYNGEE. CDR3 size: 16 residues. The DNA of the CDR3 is TGTGCCAGCAGCGTAGGGTGGGAGGGTATCCAAGAGACCCAGTACTTC. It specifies CASSVGWEGIQETQYF.

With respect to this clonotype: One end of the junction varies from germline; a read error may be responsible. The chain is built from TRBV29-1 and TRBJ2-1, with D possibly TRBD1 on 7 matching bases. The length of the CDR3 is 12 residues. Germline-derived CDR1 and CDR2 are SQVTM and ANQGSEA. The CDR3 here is CSGRGERNEKFF. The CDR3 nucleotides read TGCAGCGGCAGGGGGGAAAGGAATGAGAAGTTCTTC.